The source of this T cell receptor beta chain is a study of post-analysis software for immune sequencing data. The overall study: As for disease course, relapsing-remitting, secondary progressive and progressive-relapsing multiple sclerosis were all included. Study findings and constraints: Patients had higher frequencies than controls of about 5 TRBV segments, including TRBV5-6, TRBV5-1 and TRBV20-1. Multiple sclerosis patients showed significantly lower normalized Chao1 diversity than controls did.

Germline CDR1 MNHEY, CDR2 SMNVEV (reference sequence). This CDR3 contains 15 residues. Trimming took 5 bases from V and 2 from J; bases not matched to a gene: 6. The library was made from cDNA and included unique molecular identifiers. Each batch of 1 to 10 million T cells produced approximately 470,000 cDNA molecules. MiXCR was run by TCRdb on the PCR reads, yielding one entry per CDR3 protein. The data show roughly 700,000 distinct CDR3 sequences, roughly 27% seen once. This clonotype was counted a few times. Antigen unknown. The gene calls are TRBV27 and TRBJ2-7; 10 bases map to TRBD1. Input material: blood. This clonotype was obtained from a girl under 18 with multiple sclerosis. The CDR3 DNA sequence: TGTGCCAGCAGTGACCCGGGGACAGGGGCCTACGAGCAGTACTTC. Translating it yields CASSDPGTGAYEQYF.